These 26 T cell receptor beta chains came from one sample sequenced in a study of OX40 agonist ivuxolimab in advanced cancers. Clones were sequenced by immunoSEQ multiplex PCR, and TCRdb holds only the in-frame ones, with some missing. The table includes 35,000 to 40,000 clones, 88% detected once. Sequenced material: CD4+ or CD8+ T cells sorted from blood, taken in a trial of the OX40 agonist ivuxolimab. The receptors stem from an adult with an advanced solid tumor such as melanoma, head and neck, liver or kidney cancer.

Only one count was recorded for this clone. The V and J genes are TRBV5-1 and TRBJ2-5; D may be TRBD2 (5 bases). Germline assignment: CDR1 SGHRS and CDR2 YFSETQ. The CDR3 covers 18 residues. Trimming pared 5 bases from V and 2 bases from J, leaving 25 bases between. The CDR3, as DNA: TGCGCCAGCAGATTCCCGACCGAATTAGTGGCGGGTCAAGAGACCCAGTACTTC. Translated: CASRFPTELVAGQETQYF. Combining the CDR3 with reference TRBV5-1 and TRBJ2-5 gives the whole variable domain KAGVTQTPRYLIKTRGQQVTLSCSPISGHRSVSWYQQTPGQGLQFLFEYFSETQRNKGNFPGRFSGRQFSNSRSEMNVSTLELGDSALYLCASRFPTELVAGQETQYFGPGTRLLVL.

This CDR3 reads CASSSSGNEQFF. CDR3 coding DNA: TGTGCCAGCAGCTCTTCCGGGAATGAGCAGTTCTTC. The chain joins TRBV11-2 to TRBJ2-1; D call uncertain. V lost 4 bases and J lost 7, with 8 bases in between. The CDR3 is 12 residues long. Germline-derived CDR1 and CDR2 are SGHAT and FQNNGV.

The V call is TRBV6-1, the J call TRBJ2-7, with 8 bases fitting TRBD2. CDR3 length: 15 residues. CDR1 MNHNS and CDR2 SASEGT come from the germline V gene. After removal of 6 bases from V and 3 bases from J, the junction contained 10 bases not matched to a gene. For the CDR3, the DNA is TGTGCCAGCAGCGCTCCGTTCGGGGGGGACTACGAGCAGTACTTC. Translated: CASSAPFGGDYEQYF.

This clone has a single count. This rearrangement joins TRBV11-2 to TRBJ2-1; a possible D gene is TRBD1 (5 bases). Trimming removed 3 bases from V and 8 bases from J, with 8 bases in between. The germline V gene encodes CDR1 SGHAT and CDR2 FQNNGV. This CDR3 has 12 residues. The CDR3 sequence: CASSFTTDEQFF. The DNA of the CDR3 is TGTGCCAGCAGCTTCACGACAGATGAGCAGTTCTTC.

The J gene is TRBJ2-3, the V gene TRBV5-1; D may match TRBD1 or TRBD2 (6 bases each). The CDR3 spans 19 residues. Trimming removed 7 bases at V and 1 base at J, with 28 bases between. Looked up from germline, CDR1 is SGHRS and CDR2 is YFSETQ. DNA for the CDR3: TGCGCCAGCCCCCCCCGAGAGGGGGGCGTTTTAGGTGGCACAGATACGCAGTATTTT. Amino acid sequence: CASPPREGGVLGGTDTQYF.

The genes are TRBV4-2 and TRBJ2-1; 14 bases line up with TRBD2. The CDR3 totals 19 residues. J lost 1 base, V lost 1 base, and 6 bases had no gene match. Germline assignment: CDR1 LGHNA and CDR2 YNFKEQ. As DNA, the CDR3 is TGTGCCAGCAGCCAAGGTCTGGGACTAGCGGGAGTATCCTACAATGAGCAGTTCTTC. This codes for CASSQGLGLAGVSYNEQFF.

This chain links TRBV27 with TRBJ2-3; D remains unclear. This CDR3 region has 17 residues. Germline V lookup: CDR1 MNHEY, CDR2 SMNVEV (reference sequence). The V gene lost 10 bases and the J gene lost 1 base, with 24 bases spanning the gap. The CDR3 is CATDSGRSGGGTDTQYF. The CDR3 DNA is TGTGCCACCGATTCCGGTAGGTCGGGCGGTGGCACAGATACGCAGTATTTT.

V is TRBV11-2 and J is TRBJ1-2; 7 positions agree with TRBD1. Germline V gives CDR1 SGHAT, CDR2 FQNNGV. The trim removed 6 bases at V and 2 bases at J, leaving 9 bases unmatched. The length of the CDR3 is 15 residues. The CDR3 nucleotides read TGTGCCAGCAGAGGGGCAGGGGGTATAAACTATGGCTACACCTTC. Its translation is CASRGAGGINYGYTF. The full variable domain, its missing parts supplied by reference TRBV11-2 and TRBJ1-2, is EAGVAQSPRYKIIEKRQSVAFWCNPISGHATLYWYQQILGQGPKLLIQFQNNGVVDDSQLPKDRFSAERLKGVDSTLKIQPAKLEDSAVYLCASRGAGGINYGYTFGSGTRLTVV.

This chain uses TRBV9 with TRBJ2-5; TRBD2 is a possible D gene (6 bases). The CDR3 totals 14 residues. Germline CDR1 is SGDLS and CDR2 is YYNGEE. The V end lost 4 bases, the J end lost 2 bases, and 12 bases lay between the germline ends. CDR3 bases: TGTGCCAGCAGCTCCCGGGACTTTCAAGAGACCCAGTACTTC. Translated: CASSSRDFQETQYF.

The chain is built from TRBV14 and TRBJ2-2; the D is unclear. Germline V CDR1 and CDR2: SGHDN, FVKESK. Trimming shortened V by 4 bases and J by 4 bases, and 16 bases separated the two germline ends. The CDR3 spans 16 residues. The CDR3 bases are TGTGCCAGCAGCCTATGGGAACACCAAGGCACCGGGGAGCTGTTTTTT. Protein sequence: CASSLWEHQGTGELFF. Supplemented by reference TRBV14 and TRBJ2-2, the full variable domain reads EAGVTQFPSHSVIEKGQTVTLRCDPISGHDNLYWYRRVMGKEIKFLLHFVKESKQDESGMPNNRFLAERTGGTYSTLKVQPAELEDSGVYFCASSLWEHQGTGELFFGEGSRLTVL.

The V gene is TRBV7-6, the J gene TRBJ1-1; D possibly corresponds to TRBD1 (6 bases). The CDR3 has 14 amino acids. Germline assignment: CDR1 SGHVS and CDR2 FNYEAQ. Trimming stripped 0 bases from V and 5 bases from J, with 10 bases between. The CDR3 nucleotides are TGTGCCAGCAGCTTAGCGGGGGCAGGGACTGAAGCTTTCTTT. Translating gives CASSLAGAGTEAFF. The entire variable domain, with the rest obtained from reference TRBV7-6 and TRBJ1-1, is as follows: GAGVSQSPRYKVTKRGQDVALRCDPISGHVSLYWYRQALGQGPEFLTYFNYEAQQDKSGLPNDRFSAERPEGSISTLTIQRTEQRDSAMYRCASSLAGAGTEAFFGQGTRLTVV.

The chain is built from TRBV10-3 and TRBJ1-2; 7 positions agree with TRBD1. The junction had 6 bases not matched to a gene; V was cut back by 8 bases and J by 3 bases. Germline CDR1 is ENHRY and CDR2 is SYGVKD. This CDR3 has 13 residues. CDR3 in amino acids: CAIPSGTDYGYTF. As DNA, the CDR3 is TGTGCCATCCCGTCCGGGACAGACTATGGCTACACCTTC.

The CDR3 loop is CASSSTGTGGDEQYF. CDR3 coding DNA: TGTGCCAGCAGCTCTACCGGGACAGGGGGAGACGAGCAGTACTTC. The genes are TRBV7-3 and TRBJ2-7; 11 bases match TRBD1. Germline assignment: CDR1 SGHTA and CDR2 FQGTGA. The CDR3 has 15 amino acids. V lost 4 bases to trimming and J lost 5 bases; unmatched junction nucleotides: 7. Combining the CDR3 with reference TRBV7-3 and TRBJ2-7 gives the whole variable domain GAGVSQTPSNKVTEKGKYVELRCDPISGHTALYWYRQSLGQGPEFLIYFQGTGAADDSGLPNDRFFAVRPEGSVSTLKIQRTERGDSAVYLCASSSTGTGGDEQYFGPGTRLTVT.

The chain combines TRBV9 with TRBJ2-7, with 12 nucleotides matching TRBD1. Germline CDR1 and CDR2: SGDLS and YYNGEE. The V and J ends lost 2 bases and 3 bases, in that order; junction bases with no gene match: 6. The CDR3 spans 16 residues. This CDR3 is CASSVSGTGGSYEQYF. CDR3 nucleotide sequence: TGTGCCAGCAGCGTGTCCGGGACAGGGGGCAGCTACGAGCAGTACTTC.

The gene calls are TRBV19 and TRBJ2-5, with TRBD2 identical over 13 bases. Per germline, CDR1 LNHDA and CDR2 SQIVND (reference sequence). J gave up 2 bases and V 6 bases, and 6 bases lay outside the gene matches. This CDR3 comprises 16 residues. The CDR3 here is CASSPAGLAGQETQYF. CDR3 DNA: TGTGCCAGTAGCCCCGCGGGACTAGCGGGGCAAGAGACCCAGTACTTC.

This chain uses TRBV27 with TRBJ2-7; the match to TRBD1 covers 7 bases. V lost 6 bases to trimming and J lost 5 bases; unmatched junction nucleotides: 13. The germline V gene has CDR1 MNHEY and CDR2 SMNVEV (reference sequence). The CDR3 loop spans 15 amino acids. DNA of the CDR3: TGTGCCAGCAGGATCTTTGAGGGGGCAGTCCACGAGCAGTACTTC. This sequence encodes CASRIFEGAVHEQYF.

This clone was observed once. The chain couples TRBV29-1 to TRBJ1-3; no clear D. Trimming removed 3 bases at V and 0 bases at J, with 6 bases between. CDR3 length: 13 residues. CDR1 SQVTM and CDR2 ANQGSEA come from the germline V gene. CDR3 sequence (DNA): TGCAGCGTTGATTCGGACTCTGGAAACACCATATATTTT. It translates to CSVDSDSGNTIYF. The variable domain in full, with the rest retrieved from reference TRBV29-1 and TRBJ1-3, is SAVISQKPSRDICQRGTSLTIQCQVDSQVTMMFWYRQQPGQSLTLIATANQGSEATYESGFVIDKFPISRPNLTFSTLTVSNMSPEDSSIYLCSVDSDSGNTIYFGEGSWLTVV.

This chain uses TRBV7-3 with TRBJ2-1, with 7 bases aligning to TRBD2. After removal of 4 bases from V and 8 bases from J, the junction contained 11 bases not matched to a gene. The CDR3 spans 15 residues. In germline, CDR1 is SGHTA, CDR2 FQGTGA. CDR3 amino acids: CASSSQLSGIHEQFF. CDR3 nucleotide sequence: TGTGCCAGCAGCTCTCAGTTGAGCGGGATTCATGAGCAGTTCTTC.

V gene TRBV4-3 combines with J gene TRBJ1-1, with TRBD1 identical over 8 bases. This CDR3 is built from 17 residues. Germline V gene lookup returns CDR1 LGHNA and CDR2 YSLEER. Unmatched junction bases numbered 13, after V lost 1 base and J lost 6 bases. The CDR3 coding sequence is TGCGCCAGCAGCCAAGGTTCAGTACAGGGGGTTATCTCTGAAGCTTTCTTT. It is translated as CASSQGSVQGVISEAFF.

In its sample, this clone was seen once. The chain recombines TRBV27 with TRBJ2-1; no clear D gene. This CDR3 region has 15 residues. Germline V lookup: CDR1 MNHEY, CDR2 SMNVEV (reference sequence). With 10 bases removed from V and 2 bases from J, the gap between germline ends came to 18 bases. CDR3 sequence: CATSNSLAAYNEQFF. The CDR3 region has the DNA TGTGCCACCAGCAATAGTCTTGCTGCCTACAATGAGCAGTTCTTC.

The genes are TRBV7-6 and TRBJ2-5; D gene uncertain. Germline CDR1 is SGHVS and CDR2 is FNYEAQ. The length of the CDR3 is 13 residues. Between the trimmed V and J ends, which lost 4 bases and 5 bases, there was a span of 11 bases. The CDR3 sequence: CASSSRVGETQYF. CDR3 sequence (DNA): TGTGCCAGCAGCTCCCGTGTGGGGGAGACCCAGTACTTC.

The rearrangement joins TRBV28 to TRBJ2-7; 8 bases map to TRBD2. Germline V gene data show CDR1 as MDHEN and CDR2 as SYDVKM. The CDR3 loop spans 12 amino acids. Unmatched junction bases numbered 6, after V lost 6 bases and J lost 8 bases. The CDR3 nucleotides read TGTGCCAGCAGCCCGGGGGGGGGCCAGCAGTACTTC. Amino acids: CASSPGGGQQYF.

V and J are TRBV6-5 and TRBJ2-1, with a tentative D call TRBD2 (6 bases). Trimming took 3 bases from V and 4 from J, leaving 13 bases between them. This CDR3 is 15 amino acids long. Germline assignment: CDR1 MNHEY and CDR2 SVGAGI. The CDR3 sequence: CASSYGRWTYNEQFF. CDR3 DNA: TGTGCCAGCAGTTATGGGAGGTGGACTTACAATGAGCAGTTCTTC.

The chain joins TRBV10-1 to TRBJ1-5, with 7 bases that match TRBD1. The CDR3 totals 14 residues. V dropped 7 bases and J dropped 5; count of bases not matched to a gene: 8. CDR1 is WNHNN and CDR2 is SYGVQD in the germline V gene (reference sequence). The CDR3 is CASMHRDRDQPQHF. CDR3 nucleotides: TGCGCCAGCATGCACCGGGACAGAGATCAGCCCCAGCATTTT.

This rearrangement joins TRBV27 to TRBJ2-1; 14 bases match TRBD2. This CDR3 spans 15 amino acids. The germline gives CDR1 MNHEY, CDR2 SMNVEV (reference sequence). V trimming: 4 bases; J trimming: 7 bases; junction bases outside the gene matches: 3. The CDR3 DNA reads TGTGCCAGCAGTTACGGGACTAGCGGGAGTAATGAGCAGTTCTTC. It translates to CASSYGTSGSNEQFF.

The genes are TRBV7-9 and TRBJ2-7, with D unclear. Germline V CDR1 and CDR2: SEHNR, FQNEAQ (reference sequence). V was pared by 3 bases and J by 5 bases, with 11 bases between. The CDR3 sequence is 13 residues long. This CDR3 reads CASSFVVEDEQYF. For the CDR3, the DNA is TGTGCCAGCAGCTTTGTTGTTGAGGACGAGCAGTACTTC.